The 30 T cell receptor beta chains listed next were all sequenced from one sample in a study of T cell responses to AZD1222 COVID-19 vaccine. Sequencing was performed with immunoSEQ multiplex PCR; in TCRdb, only in-frame clones are kept and a portion is missing. The sample includes under 90,000 clones, roughly 85% of them seen just once. The source was peripheral blood, collected 28 days after the second AZD1222 dose. These receptors all come from an adult who received the AZD1222 COVID-19 vaccine.

This clone was observed a single time. J is TRBJ2-4 and V is TRBV1; the D segment call TRBD1 is taken from the table without a DNA check. TRBV1 is deemed a pseudogene. The CDR3 is 18 residues long. This CDR3 reads CTSSQKRGQKGAKNIQYF. CDR3 in DNA: TGCACCAGCAGCCAGAAGAGGGGACAGAAGGGGGCCAAAAACATTCAGTACTTC.

The chain has TRBV12-3 or TRBV12-4 and TRBJ2-7; no reliable D call. The CDR3 length is 13 residues. Trimming removed 6 bases from V and 4 bases from J, with 13 bases in between. The CDR3, as DNA: TGTGCCAGCAGCCCAGAAATACTGTACGAGCAGTACTTC. Protein sequence: CASSPEILYEQYF.

This chain joins TRBV19 and TRBJ1-1; tentatively, D is TRBD1 (5 bases). The CDR3 spans 14 residues. Per germline, CDR1 LNHDA and CDR2 SQIVND (reference sequence). Trimming removed 6 bases from V and 1 base from J, with 12 bases in between. CDR3 DNA: TGTGCCAGTAGCCCCTTCAGGGCGAACACTGAAGCTTTCTTT. Its translation is CASSPFRANTEAFF. The full variable domain, in which reference TRBV19 and TRBJ1-1 provide the parts outside the CDR3, is DGGITQSPKYLFRKEGQNVTLSCEQNLNHDAMYWYRQDPGQGLRLIYYSQIVNDFQKGDIAEGYSVSREKKESFPLTVTSAQKNPTAFYLCASSPFRANTEAFFGQGTRLTVV.

The chain recombines TRBV7-2 with TRBJ2-2, with D maybe TRBD1 (6 bases). The V gene lost 3 bases and the J gene lost 3 bases, with 17 bases spanning the gap. The CDR3 is 17 amino acids. Germline V lookup: CDR1 SGHTA, CDR2 FQGNSA. Here the CDR3 reads CASSLGTPPSYTGELFF. The DNA of the CDR3 is TGTGCCAGCAGCTTGGGGACACCCCCTTCCTACACCGGGGAGCTGTTTTTT.

The chain joins TRBV3-1 (or the pseudogene TRBV3-2) to TRBJ1-2; 12 bases map to TRBD1. V shed 0 bases and J 5 bases; nucleotides not matched to a gene: 13. Looked up from germline, CDR1 is LGHDT and CDR2 is YNNKEL (reference sequence). CDR3 length: 19 amino acids. Written as DNA, the CDR3 is TGTGCCAGCAGCCAAGATCTGGGGACAGGGGGCCGGCTTACTTATGGCTACACCTTC. Translated: CASSQDLGTGGRLTYGYTF.

CDR3: CASSLFAGKNSPLHF. Written as DNA, the CDR3 is TGTGCCAGCAGCTTATTCGCGGGGAAGAATTCACCCCTCCACTTT. This chain links TRBV7-2 with TRBJ1-6; D gene ambiguous. The V gene lost 2 bases and the J gene lost 7 bases, with 12 bases spanning the gap. The CDR3 consists of 15 residues. Per the germline V gene, CDR1 is SGHTA and CDR2 is FQGNSA.

The chain is built from TRBV11-3 and TRBJ2-2, with 10 bases identical to TRBD1. The CDR3 is made up of 15 amino acids. J lost 8 bases, V lost 5 bases, and 8 bases had no gene match. CDR1 is SGHNT and CDR2 is YENEEA in the germline V gene. In DNA form, the CDR3 reads TGTGCCAGCAGCCCTCGGACAGGGGGTATGGGGGAGCTGTTTTTT. It translates to CASSPRTGGMGELFF. Full variable domain (missing parts from reference TRBV11-3 and TRBJ2-2): EAGVVQSPRYKIIEKKQPVAFWCNPISGHNTLYWYLQNLGQGPELLIRYENEEAVDDSQLPKDRFSAERLKGVDSTLKIQPAELGDSAVYLCASSPRTGGMGELFFGEGSRLTVL.

J is TRBJ1-5 and V is TRBV30, with a tentative D call TRBD1 (5 bases). The germline gives CDR1 GTSNPN, CDR2 SVGIG (reference sequence). This CDR3 has 13 amino acids. V lost 4 bases, J lost 4 bases, and 11 bases lay in between. The CDR3 is CAWKGTTNQPQHF. The CDR3 DNA follows: TGTGCCTGGAAAGGGACTACAAATCAGCCCCAGCATTTT.

The chain carries TRBV6-2 or TRBV6-3 and TRBJ1-1; 11 bases are a match to TRBD1. Trimming took 1 base from V and 10 from J; bases not matched to a gene: 5. CDR3 length: 14 residues. Germline V CDR1 and CDR2: MNHEY, SVGEGT. CDR3: CASSYFGQGAGAFF. The DNA for the CDR3 is TGTGCCAGCAGTTACTTTGGACAGGGGGCAGGAGCTTTCTTT.

The chain recombines TRBV5-1 with TRBJ2-2; D gene uncertain. Germline V gene data show CDR1 as SGHRS and CDR2 as YFSETQ. The CDR3 runs 15 residues. The ends were cut back, 7 bases at V and 2 bases at J, with 15 bases in the middle. DNA for the CDR3: TGCGCCAGCGGCATGTCGACTTCAAACACCGGGGAGCTGTTTTTT. Amino acids: CASGMSTSNTGELFF.

The V call is TRBV4-2, the J call TRBJ1-3; D is unresolved. The CDR3 has 16 residues. CDR1 and CDR2 (germline): LGHNA, YNFKEQ. V was trimmed by 2 bases and J by 0 bases, leaving 11 bases between them. The DNA of the CDR3 is TGTGCCAGCAGCCAAAGAATACAGAGCTCTGGAAACACCATATATTTT. Its protein is CASSQRIQSSGNTIYF.

This clone was counted a single time. V is TRBV24-1 and J is TRBJ2-5; 7 nucleotides align to TRBD2. The trim removed 4 bases at V and 0 bases at J, leaving 4 bases unmatched. The CDR3 runs 15 residues. The V gene's germline CDR1 is KGHDR and CDR2 SFDVKD. DNA of the CDR3: TGTGCCACCAGTGAAGCGGGACTGAACCAAGAGACCCAGTACTTC. This translates into CATSEAGLNQETQYF.

This sequence joins TRBV19 and TRBJ2-5; 9 bases are a match to TRBD2. Germline V gene lookup returns CDR1 LNHDA and CDR2 SQIVND (reference sequence). The CDR3 is 16 residues long. V was clipped by 3 bases and J by 0 bases; unmatched bases: 5. The CDR3 DNA sequence: TGTGCCAGTAGTATCCTGGCGGGAGGGCACCAAGAGACCCAGTACTTC. Protein product: CASSILAGGHQETQYF.

This chain connects TRBV15 to TRBJ1-2; tentatively, D is TRBD1 (6 bases). Trimming removed 1 base at V and 4 bases at J, with 13 bases between. This CDR3 region has 15 residues. In germline, CDR1 is LNHNV, CDR2 YYDKDF (reference sequence). This chain's CDR3 is CATSRARTAVYGYTF. In nucleotides, the CDR3 is TGTGCCACCAGCAGAGCCCGGACAGCCGTCTATGGCTACACCTTC.

This rearrangement joins TRBV27 to TRBJ1-1; 11 bases line up with TRBD1. V lost 6 bases and J lost 10; bases outside the gene matches: 7. CDR3 length: 13 amino acids. The germline CDR1 and CDR2 sequences are MNHEY and SMNVEV (reference sequence). The CDR3, as DNA: TGTGCCAGCAGCCTCGGACAGGGGGCGCGAGCTTTCTTT. Protein product: CASSLGQGARAFF.

The chain couples TRBV7-2 to TRBJ2-5; tentatively, D is TRBD1 (6 bases). With 5 bases removed from V and 9 bases from J, the gap between germline ends came to 13 bases. Germline CDR1 is SGHTA and CDR2 is FQGNSA. This CDR3 is 12 amino acids long. CDR3 nucleotides: TGTGCCAGCAGCGCCATCAGGGGCCCCCAGTACTTC. Protein product: CASSAIRGPQYF.

This chain uses TRBV5-6 with TRBJ2-7, with 10 positions matching TRBD2. The germline gives CDR1 SGHDT, CDR2 YYEEEE. V gave up 0 bases and J gave up 1 base; unmatched junction bases: 4. The CDR3 length is 16 residues. CDR3 region: CASSLDLAGVSYEQYF. CDR3 nucleotide sequence: TGTGCCAGCAGCTTGGACCTAGCGGGAGTATCCTACGAGCAGTACTTC.

The chain employs TRBV4-2 and TRBJ1-6, with D perhaps matching TRBD1 (6 bases). Per the germline V gene, CDR1 is LGHNA and CDR2 is YNFKEQ. There are 15 residues in the CDR3. Trimming left V 5 bases short and J 10 bases short, with 18 bases between. CDR3 protein: CASSDTDSWGSPLHF. DNA for the CDR3: TGTGCCAGCAGCGATACGGACAGCTGGGGATCACCCCTCCACTTT.

The J gene is TRBJ1-2, the V gene TRBV2; D perhaps matches TRBD1 (5 bases). The CDR3 spans 16 residues. Deletions cut 0 bases from V and 3 bases from J, with 14 bases between. Germline CDR1 and CDR2: SNHLY and FYNNEI. The CDR3, as DNA: TGTGCCAGCAGTGAAGCTGGCCAGGGAGGTTACTATGGCTACACCTTC. It codes for CASSEAGQGGYYGYTF.

This chain joins TRBV9 and TRBJ2-2, with D maybe TRBD2 (6 bases). The germline V gene has CDR1 SGDLS and CDR2 YYNGEE. CDR3 size: 15 residues. Between the trimmed V and J ends, which lost 4 bases and 5 bases, there was a span of 15 bases. The CDR3 DNA reads as TGTGCCAGCAGCTGGGGGGACTCACGTACCGGGGAGCTGTTTTTT. Translation: CASSWGDSRTGELFF.

V and J are TRBV2 and TRBJ1-6; 10 bases fit TRBD1. J lost 6 bases, V lost 7 bases, and 6 bases had no gene match. The CDR3 consists of 15 residues. Germline-derived CDR1 and CDR2 are SNHLY and FYNNEI. The chain's CDR3 is CASMGDRGFNSPLHF. CDR3 nucleotides: TGTGCCAGCATGGGGGACAGGGGATTTAATTCACCCCTCCACTTT.

As to this clone: Other DNA sequences in this specimen translate into the identical CDR3. The chain is built from TRBV19 and TRBJ1-5, with 9 bases identical to TRBD1. The CDR3 sequence is 16 residues long. Per germline, CDR1 LNHDA and CDR2 SQIVND (reference sequence). With V trimmed by 6 bases and J by 4 bases, 10 bases remained unmatched. CDR3 amino acids: CASSPRGTGKNQPQHF. The CDR3 nucleotides are TGTGCCAGTAGCCCCCGGGGGACAGGGAAAAATCAGCCCCAGCATTTT.

The chain joins TRBV7-2 to TRBJ1-4; unclear D gene. V lost 6 bases and J 6 bases, leaving 5 bases between the germline ends. Germline-derived CDR1 and CDR2 are SGHTA and FQGNSA. The CDR3 covers 11 residues. CDR3 protein: CASRRDEKLFF. The CDR3 DNA sequence: TGTGCCAGCAGACGGGATGAAAAACTGTTTTTT.

This clone came up once. This sequence joins TRBV11-2 and TRBJ1-1; the D gene is possibly TRBD1 (5 bases). The germline V and J ends were trimmed by 7 bases and 1 base, with 19 bases remaining between them. CDR1 and CDR2 (germline): SGHAT, FQNNGV. The CDR3 spans 16 residues. The CDR3, as DNA: TGTGCCAGCAACTTCAAATTCGGCACAGGGAACACTGAAGCTTTCTTT. Encoded protein: CASNFKFGTGNTEAFF.

The gene calls are TRBV29-1 and TRBJ2-1; weak D call: TRBD1 (6 bases). The V gene lost 1 base and the J gene lost 3 bases, with 10 bases spanning the gap. The CDR3 length is 14 residues. Germline V gene data show CDR1 as SQVTM and CDR2 as ANQGSEA. The CDR3 region is CSVEGGQYYNEQFF. As DNA, the CDR3 is TGCAGCGTTGAAGGCGGACAGTACTACAATGAGCAGTTCTTC.

The chain employs TRBV2 and TRBJ2-5; 8 bases line up with TRBD1. The germline gives CDR1 SNHLY, CDR2 FYNNEI. The CDR3 spans 13 residues. V gave up 6 bases and J gave up 5 bases; unmatched junction bases: 5. CDR3 in DNA: TGTGCCAGCAGGAGGACAGGGACGGAGACCCAGTACTTC. Amino acids: CASRRTGTETQYF.

This clone has only a few counts. The chain is built from TRBV20-1 and TRBJ1-1; D may be TRBD1 (5 bases). Germline values: CDR1 DFQATT, CDR2 SNEGSKA (reference sequence). V lost 5 bases and J lost 7, with 11 bases in between. The CDR3 has 11 residues. CDR3 nucleotide sequence: TGCAGTGCTCCAGTGGGGGATGAAGCTTTCTTT. This sequence encodes CSAPVGDEAFF.

This chain uses TRBV6-6 with TRBJ1-1, with no clear D. V was cut by 6 bases and J by 6 bases, with 14 bases left in between. Germline V gene data show CDR1 as MNHNY and CDR2 as SVGAGI (reference sequence). This CDR3 region has 13 residues. The CDR3 sequence: CASSAKSNAEAFF. For the CDR3, the DNA is TGTGCCAGCAGCGCAAAGAGTAACGCTGAAGCTTTCTTT.

The V and J genes are TRBV19 and TRBJ2-2; D unclear. This CDR3 has 15 residues. Germline V CDR1 and CDR2: LNHDA, SQIVND (reference sequence). Deletions cut 5 bases from V and 5 bases from J, with 15 bases between. CDR3 region: CASSPGTPGTGELFF. DNA of the CDR3: TGTGCCAGTAGTCCAGGCACTCCTGGTACCGGGGAGCTGTTTTTT.

The rearrangement uses TRBV18 and TRBJ1-1; 10 nucleotides agree with TRBD1. The CDR3 totals 14 residues. V lost 6 bases, J lost 1 base, and 2 bases stayed unmatched. Looked up from germline, CDR1 is KGHSH and CDR2 is LQKENI. The CDR3 protein is CASSGTGENTEAFF. CDR3 in DNA: TGTGCCAGCTCTGGGACAGGGGAGAACACTGAAGCTTTCTTT.